This T cell receptor (beta chain) was recorded in a study of T cells in Graves' hyperthyroidism and ophthalmopathy. Study results and limitations: Most clonotypes expanded in the thyroid (above 0.001) were also present in blood. Prediction of ophthalmopathy progression came a median 6.5 months pre-onset.

This clonotype was seen at least ten times. Its specificity is not known. Germline values: CDR1 MNHEY, CDR2 SVGAGI. V was pared by 0 bases and J by 1 base, with 13 bases between. CDR3 length equals 16 residues. Ophthalmopathy patients all had a Clinical Activity Score of at least 3, a NOSPECS grade of at least 4 and disease under 3 months old. Using RNA transcripts as the source, TCR beta CDR3 regions were amplified. Using the HTBI primer set, a first-round RT-PCR was run on the TCR CDR3. TCRdb reprocessed the multiplex PCR reads via MiXCR and lists one record per CDR3 protein. The sample shows fewer than 500,000 distinct CDR3 sequences, 14% to 15% of them seen only once.

The receptor comes from a man aged 18 to 30 with Graves' ophthalmopathy. Sequenced sample: blood. This chain links TRBV6-5 with TRBJ2-7; the D is unclear. The CDR3 DNA sequence: TGTGCCAGCAGTTACTCAGCACGCCGCGGATCCTACGAGCAGTACTTC. This gives the protein CASSYSARRGSYEQYF.